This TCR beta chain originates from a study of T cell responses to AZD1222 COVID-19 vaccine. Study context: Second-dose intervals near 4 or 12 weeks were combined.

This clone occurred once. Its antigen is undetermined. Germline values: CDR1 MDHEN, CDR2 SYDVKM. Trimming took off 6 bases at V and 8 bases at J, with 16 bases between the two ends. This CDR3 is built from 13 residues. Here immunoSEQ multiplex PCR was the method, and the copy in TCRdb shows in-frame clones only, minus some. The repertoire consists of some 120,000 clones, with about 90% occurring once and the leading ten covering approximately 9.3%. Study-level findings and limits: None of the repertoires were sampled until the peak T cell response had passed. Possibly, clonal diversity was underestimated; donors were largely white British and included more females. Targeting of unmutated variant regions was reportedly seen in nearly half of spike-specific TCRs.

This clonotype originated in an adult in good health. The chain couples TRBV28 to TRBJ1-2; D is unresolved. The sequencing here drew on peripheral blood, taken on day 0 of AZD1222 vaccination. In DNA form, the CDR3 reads TGTGCCAGCAGACCGGACCCCATACGGGGCTACACCTTC. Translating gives CASRPDPIRGYTF.